A single sample is the source of the 19 T cell receptor beta chains below, sequenced in a study of PD-1 blockade in classical Hodgkin lymphoma. Measured with immunoSEQ multiplex PCR; TCRdb has only the in-frame clones, and not every one. Of 50,000 or so clones listed, 73% were seen once; the top ten hold about 16%. Patients all relapsed after autologous stem cell transplantation, and there was variation in brentuximab vedotin exposure. Sequenced here: peripheral blood mononuclear cells (PBMCs), sampled before the second cycle of nivolumab. The receptor source for this set is a human donor with classical Hodgkin lymphoma.

This chain uses TRBV30 with TRBJ1-5; D gene ambiguous. The germline V gene encodes CDR1 GTSNPN and CDR2 SVGIG (reference sequence). CDR3 length: 15 residues. V was trimmed by 2 bases and J by 1 base, leaving 12 bases between them. The CDR3 sequence is CAWSRRSGSNQPQHF. The CDR3 coding sequence is TGTGCCTGGAGTCGGAGGAGCGGGAGCAATCAGCCCCAGCATTTT.

The chain carries TRBV7-9 and TRBJ2-7; tentatively, D is TRBD2 (6 bases). The length of the CDR3 is 13 residues. Germline CDR1 and CDR2: SEHNR and FQNEAQ (reference sequence). Trimming took off 6 bases at V and 1 base at J, with 10 bases between the two ends. CDR3 DNA sequence: TGTGCCAGCAGTCCGACTAGTTCCTACGAGCAGTACTTC. This gives the protein CASSPTSSYEQYF.

The gene calls are TRBV9 and TRBJ2-1, with 7 bases lining up with TRBD1. CDR3 size: 14 residues. Germline assignment: CDR1 SGDLS and CDR2 YYNGEE. The junction had 7 bases not matched to a gene; V was cut back by 5 bases and J by 5 bases. The CDR3 DNA follows: TGTGCCAGCAGTACCTTAGGGACAGACAATGAGCAGTTCTTC. Translating it yields CASSTLGTDNEQFF.

The CDR3 here is CASRIGLAGTGELFF. In DNA form, the CDR3 reads TGTGCCAGCAGGATCGGGCTAGCGGGCACCGGGGAGCTGTTTTTT. The chain couples TRBV27 to TRBJ2-2, with 8 bases aligning to TRBD2. The ends lost 6 bases at V and 4 bases at J; junction bases unmatched: 7. The length of the CDR3 is 15 residues. Looked up from germline, CDR1 is MNHEY and CDR2 is SMNVEV (reference sequence).

The chain employs TRBV7-9 and TRBJ1-6; a weak D match, TRBD1 (6 bases). The CDR3 has 17 amino acids. The V gene's germline CDR1 is SEHNR and CDR2 FQNEAQ (reference sequence). Trimming stripped 1 base from V and 5 bases from J, with 15 bases between. The CDR3 DNA follows: TGTGCCAGCAGCTTAGGCCTCGGGGACACTAATAATTCACCCCTCCACTTT. Translation: CASSLGLGDTNNSPLHF.

The gene calls are TRBV27 and TRBJ1-5, with D uncertain. The V end was cut by 6 bases, the J end by 7 bases, with 13 bases between. Looked up from germline, CDR1 is MNHEY and CDR2 is SMNVEV (reference sequence). This CDR3 is 13 amino acids long. CDR3 amino acids: CASSWIIGQPQHF. DNA of the CDR3: TGTGCCAGCAGCTGGATAATCGGGCAGCCCCAGCATTTT.

This clone showed up just a few times. The chain's CDR3 is CSVATRLGQGTDEAFF. CDR3 nucleotide sequence: TGCAGCGTTGCCACAAGACTGGGACAGGGGACAGACGAAGCTTTCTTT. J is TRBJ1-1 and V is TRBV29-1; 10 bases align to TRBD1. The CDR3 consists of 16 residues. The ends lost 4 bases at V and 8 bases at J; junction bases unmatched: 16. Germline-derived CDR1 and CDR2 are SQVTM and ANQGSEA. Using reference TRBV29-1 and TRBJ1-1 for the parts outside the CDR3, the full variable domain is SAVISQKPSRDICQRGTSLTIQCQVDSQVTMMFWYRQQPGQSLTLIATANQGSEATYESGFVIDKFPISRPNLTFSTLTVSNMSPEDSSIYLCSVATRLGQGTDEAFFGQGTRLTVV.

The rearrangement joins TRBV6-6 to TRBJ1-5, with D tentatively TRBD1 (5 bases). The V end was cut by 6 bases, the J end by 9 bases, with 12 bases between. CDR3 size: 12 residues. Germline V gene sequence: CDR1 MNHNY, CDR2 SVGAGI (reference sequence). Written as DNA, the CDR3 is TGTGCCAGCAGGGCGGCGCAGGGGCCCCAGCATTTT. Its protein is CASRAAQGPQHF.

V is TRBV7-3 and J is TRBJ2-3, with 8 nucleotides matching TRBD2. Trimming took 6 bases from V and 0 from J; bases not matched to a gene: 5. Germline assignment: CDR1 SGHTA and CDR2 FQGTGA. This CDR3 spans 15 amino acids. The CDR3 reads CASSLAGTSTDTQYF. The CDR3 coding sequence is TGTGCCAGCAGTTTAGCGGGAACTAGCACAGATACGCAGTATTTT.

This rearrangement joins TRBV6-1 to TRBJ2-3, with TRBD2 matching over 8 bases. V lost 4 bases to trimming and J lost 0 bases; unmatched junction nucleotides: 6. Germline CDR1 MNHNS, CDR2 SASEGT. The CDR3 has 16 amino acids. The CDR3 reads CASSARGGPSTDTQYF. The CDR3 DNA follows: TGTGCCAGCAGTGCCCGGGGGGGGCCTAGCACAGATACGCAGTATTTT.

The chain links TRBV28 to TRBJ1-5, with D unresolved. Per the germline V gene, CDR1 is MDHEN and CDR2 is SYDVKM. The CDR3 loop spans 15 amino acids. Trimming left V 3 bases short and J 0 bases short, with 9 bases between. The CDR3 nucleotides are TGTGCCAGCAGTTTCAGGCCCCATAGCAATCAGCCCCAGCATTTT. The encoded protein is CASSFRPHSNQPQHF.

V and J are TRBV6-5 and TRBJ1-1; D not certain. The V gene's germline CDR1 is MNHEY and CDR2 SVGAGI. This CDR3 contains 15 residues. V was trimmed by 0 bases and J by 1 base, leaving 9 bases between them. In DNA form, the CDR3 reads TGTGCCAGCAGTTACTCTCCAGGCCCGAACACTGAAGCTTTCTTT. Its protein product is CASSYSPGPNTEAFF.

Only a few counts were recorded for this clone. The chain has TRBV19 and TRBJ1-1, with D maybe TRBD1 (6 bases). Germline CDR1 LNHDA, CDR2 SQIVND (reference sequence). The CDR3 has 16 amino acids. V was pared by 6 bases and J by 0 bases, with 17 bases between. The CDR3 coding sequence is TGTGCCAGTAGAACGGACAGAACCTCTATGAACACTGAAGCTTTCTTT. Its translation: CASRTDRTSMNTEAFF. Based on the CDR3 plus reference TRBV19 and TRBJ1-1, the full variable domain is DGGITQSPKYLFRKEGQNVTLSCEQNLNHDAMYWYRQDPGQGLRLIYYSQIVNDFQKGDIAEGYSVSREKKESFPLTVTSAQKNPTAFYLCASRTDRTSMNTEAFFGQGTRLTVV.

This chain connects TRBV6-4 to TRBJ2-2; D ambiguous. The V gene lost 6 bases and the J gene lost 10 bases, with 3 bases spanning the gap. The CDR3 totals 9 residues. Germline-derived CDR1 and CDR2 are MRHNA and SNTAGT. CDR3 sequence (DNA): TGTGCCAGCAGCCCGGAGCTGTTTTTT. It yields the protein CASSPELFF.

The chain links TRBV6-6 to TRBJ1-3; D gene uncertain. Germline CDR1 and CDR2: MNHNY and SVGAGI (reference sequence). V lost 10 bases to trimming and J lost 0 bases, with 10 bases between them. CDR3 size: 13 residues. CDR3 in DNA: TGTGCCACCCTCTATCCCTCTGGAAACACCATATATTTT. Its translation is CATLYPSGNTIYF.

This chain connects TRBV5-1 to TRBJ1-1; a possible D gene is TRBD1 (6 bases). This CDR3 contains 15 residues. Per germline, CDR1 SGHRS and CDR2 YFSETQ. Trimming shortened V by 1 base and J by 5 bases, and 15 bases separated the two germline ends. CDR3 residues: CASSLSGGQRTEAFF. Here the CDR3 DNA reads TGCGCCAGCAGCTTGTCGGGGGGGCAAAGAACTGAAGCTTTCTTT.

This sequence joins TRBV28 and TRBJ2-7, with D possibly matching TRBD1 (5 bases). Between the trimmed V and J ends, which lost 5 bases and 3 bases, there was a span of 14 bases. The CDR3 runs 14 residues. Germline CDR1 reads MDHEN; CDR2 reads SYDVKM. CDR3 sequence reads: CASSDLTGYYEQYF. In DNA form, the CDR3 reads TGTGCCAGCAGTGACCTCACAGGTTACTACGAGCAGTACTTC.

This clone was picked up one time. The chain has TRBV6-6 and TRBJ1-2; a weak D match, TRBD1 (6 bases). Germline V gene data show CDR1 as MNHNY and CDR2 as SVGAGI (reference sequence). Trimming shortened V by 6 bases and J by 4 bases, and 12 bases separated the two germline ends. The length of the CDR3 is 13 residues. The DNA for the CDR3 is TGTGCCAGCAGGCGGACAGATATCTATGGCTACACCTTC. The encoded protein is CASRRTDIYGYTF.

The chain uses TRBV11-2 and TRBJ2-3, with 9 bases that match TRBD2. The CDR3 totals 16 residues. The germline V gene has CDR1 SGHAT and CDR2 FQNNGV. The V and J ends lost 3 bases and 1 base, in that order; junction bases with no gene match: 5. The CDR3 protein is CASSFALAGGTDTQYF. Written as DNA, the CDR3 is TGTGCCAGCAGCTTTGCGTTAGCGGGAGGCACAGATACGCAGTATTTT. Combining the CDR3 with reference TRBV11-2 and TRBJ2-3 gives the whole variable domain EAGVAQSPRYKIIEKRQSVAFWCNPISGHATLYWYQQILGQGPKLLIQFQNNGVVDDSQLPKDRFSAERLKGVDSTLKIQPAKLEDSAVYLCASSFALAGGTDTQYFGPGTRLTVL.